This T cell receptor beta chain was documented in a study of radiation and T cells in renal cell carcinoma. Study-level findings and limits: Irradiated tumors had higher TCR clonality than control tumors. From baseline, blood top tumor clonotypes peaked at 2 weeks post-radiation.

Treatment here: 15 Gy SBRT to primary tumor, nephrectomy 4 weeks later. TCRdb's table, derived via immunoSEQ multiplex PCR, lists solely in-frame clones and lacks some. Counted here are roughly 14,000 clones, around 65% occurring once; the ten biggest clones make up 25% to 30%. In this sample, this clone turned up a few times. What it recognizes is unknown. The TCR originated in a woman aged 65 to 85 with renal cell carcinoma. The sequencing used tumor tissue, collected from a patient whose treatment included radiotherapy and nephrectomy.

For the CDR3, the DNA is TGTGCCTGGAGTGTAGGACTAGGAATTGCCGAGCAGTACTTC. This sequence encodes CAWSVGLGIAEQYF. The chain recombines TRBV30 with TRBJ2-7; 7 nucleotides align to TRBD2. V lost 0 bases to trimming and J lost 6 bases; unmatched junction nucleotides: 8. Germline CDR1 reads GTSNPN; CDR2 reads SVGIG (reference sequence). The CDR3 contains 14 residues.